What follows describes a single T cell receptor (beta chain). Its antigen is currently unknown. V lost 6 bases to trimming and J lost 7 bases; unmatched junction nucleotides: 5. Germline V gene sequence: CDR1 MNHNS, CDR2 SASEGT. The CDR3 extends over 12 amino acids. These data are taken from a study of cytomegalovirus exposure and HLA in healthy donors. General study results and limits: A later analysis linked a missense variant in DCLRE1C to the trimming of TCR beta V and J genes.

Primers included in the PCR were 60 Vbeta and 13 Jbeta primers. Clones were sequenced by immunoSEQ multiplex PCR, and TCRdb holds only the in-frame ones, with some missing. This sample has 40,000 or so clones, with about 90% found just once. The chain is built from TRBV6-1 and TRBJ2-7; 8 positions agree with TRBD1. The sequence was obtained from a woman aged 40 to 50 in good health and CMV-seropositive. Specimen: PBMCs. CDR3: CASRQGAREQYF. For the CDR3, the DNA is TGTGCCAGCAGGCAGGGGGCGAGAGAGCAGTACTTC.